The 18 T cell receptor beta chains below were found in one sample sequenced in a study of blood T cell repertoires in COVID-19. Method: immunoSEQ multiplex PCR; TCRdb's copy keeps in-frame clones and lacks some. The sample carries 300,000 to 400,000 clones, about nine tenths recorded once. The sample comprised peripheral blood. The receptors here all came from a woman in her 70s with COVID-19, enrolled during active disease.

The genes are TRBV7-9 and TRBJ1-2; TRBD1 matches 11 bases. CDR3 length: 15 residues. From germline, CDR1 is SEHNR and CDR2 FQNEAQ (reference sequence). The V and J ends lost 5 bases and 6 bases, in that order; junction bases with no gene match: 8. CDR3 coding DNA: TGTGCCAGCAGCGTACCGGGACAGGGGGTAGATGGCTACACCTTC. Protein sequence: CASSVPGQGVDGYTF. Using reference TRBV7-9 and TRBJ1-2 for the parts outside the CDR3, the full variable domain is DTGVSQNPRHKITKRGQNVTFRCDPISEHNRLYWYRQTLGQGPEFLTYFQNEAQLEKSRLLSDRFSAERPKGSFSTLEIQRTEQGDSAMYLCASSVPGQGVDGYTFGSGTRLTVV.

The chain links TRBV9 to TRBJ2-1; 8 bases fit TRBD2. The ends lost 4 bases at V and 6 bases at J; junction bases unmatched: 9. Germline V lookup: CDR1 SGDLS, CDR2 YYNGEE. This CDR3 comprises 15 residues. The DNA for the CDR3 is TGTGCCAGCAGCACTACCGGGACTAGGAGCAATGAGCAGTTCTTC. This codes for CASSTTGTRSNEQFF. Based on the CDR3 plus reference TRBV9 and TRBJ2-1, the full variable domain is DSGVTQTPKHLITATGQRVTLRCSPRSGDLSVYWYQQSLDQGLQFLIQYYNGEERAKGNILERFSAQQFPDLHSELNLSSLELGDSALYFCASSTTGTRSNEQFFGPGTRLTVL.

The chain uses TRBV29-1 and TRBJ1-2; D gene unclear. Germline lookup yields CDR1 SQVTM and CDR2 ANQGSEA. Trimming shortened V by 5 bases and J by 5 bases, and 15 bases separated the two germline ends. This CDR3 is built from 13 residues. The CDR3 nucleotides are TGCAGCGTTCCCTCAGGAACAACATATGGCTACACCTTC. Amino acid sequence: CSVPSGTTYGYTF.

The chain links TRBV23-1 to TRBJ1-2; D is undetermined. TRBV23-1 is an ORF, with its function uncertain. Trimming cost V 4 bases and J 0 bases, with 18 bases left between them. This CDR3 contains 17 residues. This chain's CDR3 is CASSLGGEAVSNYGYTF. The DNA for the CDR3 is TGCGCCAGCAGTCTCGGAGGTGAGGCAGTATCTAACTATGGCTACACCTTC.

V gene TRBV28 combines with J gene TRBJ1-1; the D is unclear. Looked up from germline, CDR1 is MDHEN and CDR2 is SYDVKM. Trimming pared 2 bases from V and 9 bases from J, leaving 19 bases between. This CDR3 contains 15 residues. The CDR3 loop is CASSLGTQTPLKAFF. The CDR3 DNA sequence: TGTGCCAGCAGTTTAGGCACACAGACCCCCCTTAAAGCTTTCTTT. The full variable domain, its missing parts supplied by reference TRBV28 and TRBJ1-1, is DVKVTQSSRYLVKRTGEKVFLECVQDMDHENMFWYRQDPGLGLRLIYFSYDVKMKEKGDIPEGYSVSREKKERFSLILESASTNQTSMYLCASSLGTQTPLKAFFGQGTRLTVV.

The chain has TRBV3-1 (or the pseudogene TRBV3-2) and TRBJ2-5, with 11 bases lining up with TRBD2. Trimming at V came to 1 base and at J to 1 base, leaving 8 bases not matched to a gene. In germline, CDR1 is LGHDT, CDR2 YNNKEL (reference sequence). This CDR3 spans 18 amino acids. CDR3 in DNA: TGTGCCAGCAGCCAAGCGTGGGGGACTAGCGGAATCCAAGAGACCCAGTACTTC. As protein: CASSQAWGTSGIQETQYF.

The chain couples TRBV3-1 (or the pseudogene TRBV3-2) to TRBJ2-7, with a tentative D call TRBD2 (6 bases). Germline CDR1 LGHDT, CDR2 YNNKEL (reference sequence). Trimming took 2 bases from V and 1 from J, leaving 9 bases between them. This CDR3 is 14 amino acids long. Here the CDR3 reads CASSQMTSSYEQYF. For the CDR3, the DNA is TGTGCCAGCAGCCAAATGACTAGTTCCTACGAGCAGTACTTC.

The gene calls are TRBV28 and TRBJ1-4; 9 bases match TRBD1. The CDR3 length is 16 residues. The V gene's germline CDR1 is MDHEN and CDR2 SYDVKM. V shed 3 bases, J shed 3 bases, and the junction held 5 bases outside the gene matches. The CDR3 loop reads CASSLMDRGANEKLFF. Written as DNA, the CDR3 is TGTGCCAGCAGTTTGATGGACAGGGGTGCTAATGAAAAACTGTTTTTT.

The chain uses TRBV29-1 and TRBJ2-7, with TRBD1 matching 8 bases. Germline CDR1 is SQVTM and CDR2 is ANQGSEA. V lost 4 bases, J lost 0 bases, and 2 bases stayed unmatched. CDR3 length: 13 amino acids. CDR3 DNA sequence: TGCAGCGTTGGAGGACAGGGCTCCTACGAGCAGTACTTC. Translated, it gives CSVGGQGSYEQYF.

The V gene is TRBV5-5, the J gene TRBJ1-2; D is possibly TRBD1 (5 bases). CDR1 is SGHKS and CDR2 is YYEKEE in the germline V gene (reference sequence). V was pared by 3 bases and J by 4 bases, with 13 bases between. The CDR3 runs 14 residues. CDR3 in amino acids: CASSSPQGPYGYTF. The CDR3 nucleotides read TGTGCCAGCAGCTCCCCCCAGGGTCCCTATGGCTACACCTTC. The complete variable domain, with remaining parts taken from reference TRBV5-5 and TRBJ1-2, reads DAGVTQSPTHLIKTRGQQVTLRCSPISGHKSVSWYQQVLGQGPQFIFQYYEKEERGRGNFPDRFSARQFPNYSSELNVNALLLGDSALYLCASSSPQGPYGYTFGSGTRLTVV.

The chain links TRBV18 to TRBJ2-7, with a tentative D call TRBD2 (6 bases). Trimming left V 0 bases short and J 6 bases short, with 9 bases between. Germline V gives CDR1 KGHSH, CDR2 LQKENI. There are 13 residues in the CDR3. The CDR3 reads CASSPPGGTEQYF. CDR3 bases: TGTGCCAGCTCACCACCGGGCGGGACCGAGCAGTACTTC.

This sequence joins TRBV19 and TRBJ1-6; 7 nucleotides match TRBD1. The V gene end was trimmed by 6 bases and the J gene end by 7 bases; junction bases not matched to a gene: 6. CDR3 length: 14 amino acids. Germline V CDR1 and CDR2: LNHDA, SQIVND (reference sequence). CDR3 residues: CASSSGTANSPLHF. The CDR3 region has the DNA TGTGCCAGTAGCTCCGGGACAGCCAATTCACCCCTCCACTTT.

CDR3 in amino acids: CASTNTNIQYF. DNA for the CDR3: TGTGCCAGCACCAACACGAACATTCAGTACTTC. The chain combines TRBV6-5 with TRBJ2-4; no clear D gene. V gave up 7 bases and J gave up 7 bases, with 8 bases separating them. Germline V CDR1 and CDR2: MNHEY, SVGAGI. The CDR3 sequence is 11 residues long.

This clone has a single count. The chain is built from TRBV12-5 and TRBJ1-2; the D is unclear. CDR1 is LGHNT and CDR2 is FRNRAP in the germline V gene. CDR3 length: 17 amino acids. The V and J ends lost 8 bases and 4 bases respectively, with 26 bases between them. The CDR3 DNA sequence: TGTGCTAGTTCGAATGCTTTGCCCGCATCGACTACCTATGGCTACACCTTC. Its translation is CASSNALPASTTYGYTF.

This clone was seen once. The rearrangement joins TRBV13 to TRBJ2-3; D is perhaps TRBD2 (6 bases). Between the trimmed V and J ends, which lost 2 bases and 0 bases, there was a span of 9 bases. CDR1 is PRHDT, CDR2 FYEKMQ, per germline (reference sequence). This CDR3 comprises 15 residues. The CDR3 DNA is TGTGCCAGCAGCTTATCCCTAGCGAGCACAGATACGCAGTATTTT. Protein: CASSLSLASTDTQYF.

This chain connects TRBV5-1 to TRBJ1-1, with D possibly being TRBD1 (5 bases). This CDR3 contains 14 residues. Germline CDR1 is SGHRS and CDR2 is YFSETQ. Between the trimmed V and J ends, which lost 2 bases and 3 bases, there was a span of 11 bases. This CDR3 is CASSFLEGHTEAFF. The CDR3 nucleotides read TGCGCCAGCAGCTTTCTGGAGGGGCACACTGAAGCTTTCTTT.

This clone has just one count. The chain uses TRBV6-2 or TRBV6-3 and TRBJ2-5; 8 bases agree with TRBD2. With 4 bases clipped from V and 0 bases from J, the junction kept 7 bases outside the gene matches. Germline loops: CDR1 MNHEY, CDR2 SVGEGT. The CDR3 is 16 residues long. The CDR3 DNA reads TGTGCCAGCAGTTCCCGGGGGGGTTATTACCAAGAGACCCAGTACTTC. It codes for CASSSRGGYYQETQYF.

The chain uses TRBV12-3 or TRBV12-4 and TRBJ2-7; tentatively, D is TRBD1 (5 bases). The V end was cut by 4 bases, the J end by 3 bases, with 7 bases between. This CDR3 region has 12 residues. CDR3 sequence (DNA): TGTGCCAGCAGTTCACAGGTCTACGAGCAGTACTTC. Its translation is CASSSQVYEQYF.